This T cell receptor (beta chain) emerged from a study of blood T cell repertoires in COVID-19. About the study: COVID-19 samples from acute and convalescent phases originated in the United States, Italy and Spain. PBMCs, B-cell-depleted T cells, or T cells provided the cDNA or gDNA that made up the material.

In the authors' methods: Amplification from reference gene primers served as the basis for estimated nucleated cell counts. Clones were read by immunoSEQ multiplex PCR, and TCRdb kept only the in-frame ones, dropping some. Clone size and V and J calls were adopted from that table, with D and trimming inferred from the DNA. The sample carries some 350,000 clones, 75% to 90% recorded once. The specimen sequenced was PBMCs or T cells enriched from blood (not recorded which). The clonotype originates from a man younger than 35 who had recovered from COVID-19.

The chain's CDR3 is CASSTRTGGNGYTF. The DNA of the CDR3 is TGTGCCAGCAGCACACGGACAGGGGGCAATGGCTACACCTTC. The chain combines TRBV13 with TRBJ1-2, with TRBD1 identical over 11 bases. Germline V lookup: CDR1 PRHDT, CDR2 FYEKMQ (reference sequence). Trimming cost V 5 bases and J 6 bases; bases outside gene matches: 5. The CDR3 length is 14 residues. The full variable domain, rest sourced from reference TRBV13 and TRBJ1-2, is AAGVIQSPRHLIKEKRETATLKCYPIPRHDTVYWYQQGPGQDPQFLISFYEKMQSDKGSIPDRFSAQQFSDYHSELNMSSLELGDSALYFCASSTRTGGNGYTFGSGTRLTVV.